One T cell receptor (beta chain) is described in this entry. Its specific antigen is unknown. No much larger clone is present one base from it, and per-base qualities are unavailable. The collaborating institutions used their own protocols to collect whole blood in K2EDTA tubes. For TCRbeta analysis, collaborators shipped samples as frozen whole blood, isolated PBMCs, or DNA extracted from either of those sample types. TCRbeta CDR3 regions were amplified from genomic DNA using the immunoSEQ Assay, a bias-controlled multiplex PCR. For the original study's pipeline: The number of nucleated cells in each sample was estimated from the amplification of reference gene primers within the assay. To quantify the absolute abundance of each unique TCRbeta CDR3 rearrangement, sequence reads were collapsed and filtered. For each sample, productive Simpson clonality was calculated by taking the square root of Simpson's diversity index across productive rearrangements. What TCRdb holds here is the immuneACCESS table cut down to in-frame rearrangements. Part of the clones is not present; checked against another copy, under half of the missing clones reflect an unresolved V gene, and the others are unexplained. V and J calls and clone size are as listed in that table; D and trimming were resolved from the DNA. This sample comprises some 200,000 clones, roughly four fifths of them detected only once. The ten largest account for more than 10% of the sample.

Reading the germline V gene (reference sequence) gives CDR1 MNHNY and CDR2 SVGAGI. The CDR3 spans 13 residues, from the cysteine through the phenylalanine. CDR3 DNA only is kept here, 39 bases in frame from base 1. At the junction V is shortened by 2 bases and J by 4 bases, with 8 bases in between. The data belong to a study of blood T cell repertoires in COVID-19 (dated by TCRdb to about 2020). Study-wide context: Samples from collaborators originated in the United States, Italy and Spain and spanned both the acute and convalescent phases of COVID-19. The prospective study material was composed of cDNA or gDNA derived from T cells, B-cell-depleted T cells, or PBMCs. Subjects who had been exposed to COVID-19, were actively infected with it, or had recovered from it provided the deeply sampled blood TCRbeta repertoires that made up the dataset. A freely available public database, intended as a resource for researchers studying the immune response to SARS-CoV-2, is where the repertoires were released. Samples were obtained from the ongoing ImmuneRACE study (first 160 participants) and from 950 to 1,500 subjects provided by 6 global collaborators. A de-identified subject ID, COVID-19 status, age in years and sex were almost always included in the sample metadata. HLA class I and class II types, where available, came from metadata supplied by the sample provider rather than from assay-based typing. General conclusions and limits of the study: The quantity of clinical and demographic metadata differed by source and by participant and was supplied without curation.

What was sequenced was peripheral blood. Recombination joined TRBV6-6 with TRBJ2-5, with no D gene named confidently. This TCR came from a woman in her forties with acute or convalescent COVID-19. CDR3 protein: CASSYIRGETQYF. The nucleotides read TGTGCCAGCAGTTACATCCGAGGAGAGACCCAGTACTTC.